The next 5 T cell receptor beta chains were all read from a single sample in a study of tumor and adjacent non-tumor tissue in lung cancer. This sample's RNA came from whole unsorted tissue. Three rounds of nested PCR, following a modified ARM-PCR protocol, produced the TCRbeta library. Each CDR3 protein gets one entry after TCRdb re-called the multiplex PCR reads with MiXCR. The table includes 100,000 to 150,000 distinct CDR3 sequences, over 65% detected once. The specimen sequenced was lung tumor tissue. The receptors come from a young man with non-small cell lung cancer.

The chain joins TRBV7-8 to TRBJ2-5; tentative D call: TRBD2 (6 bases). The CDR3 has 15 residues. The germline V gene encodes CDR1 SGHVS and CDR2 FQNEAQ. The DNA for the CDR3 is TGTGACGGCAGCTTGAGGGGCGGGATCTGGGAGACCCAGTACTTC. Translation: CDGSLRGGIWETQYF.

Of note for this clonotype: This may arise from a read error, as a much more abundant clone is one base away. The chain employs TRBV6-5 and TRBJ1-2; a weak D match, TRBD1 (6 bases). Per germline, CDR1 MNHEY and CDR2 SVGAGI. The CDR3 loop spans 17 amino acids. The CDR3 DNA follows: TGTGTCAGCAGTTACTCGGCCGGGGCAGGGGTCAACTATGGCTACACCTTC. Its protein product is CVSSYSAGAGVNYGYTF.

The chain joins TRBV4-3 to TRBJ2-5; 7 nucleotides align to TRBD1. Germline V gives CDR1 LGHNA, CDR2 YSLEER. This CDR3 spans 14 amino acids. V was pared by 1 base and J by 7 bases, with 6 bases of the junction left unmatched. The CDR3 here is CASSQGTGRGTQYF. The CDR3 DNA reads TGCGCCAGCAGCCAAGGGACAGGAAGAGGGACCCAGTACTTC.

In this sample, this clonotype turned up once. A read error may be the cause here, since a much bigger clone is one base away. The chain joins TRBV20-1 to TRBJ2-5; D unresolved. CDR1 and CDR2 from the germline V gene are DFQATT and SNEGSKA (reference sequence). The CDR3 is 14 amino acids. V shed 0 bases and J shed 2 bases, with 10 bases lying between them. Here the CDR3 reads CSARDLIGQETQYF. CDR3 in DNA: TGCAGTGCTAGAGATCTGATAGGGCAAGAGACCCAGTACTTC.

On this clonotype itself: A junction boundary mismatches the germline segment, possibly from a read error. This chain joins TRBV20-1 and TRBJ2-5; possible D gene TRBD2, 7 bases. The CDR3 is 15 amino acids. Germline V gives CDR1 DFQATT, CDR2 SNEGSKA (reference sequence). CDR3 nucleotides: TGCAGTGCTAGAGATCTGCGGGGGCCCCCCGGGGCCCACTACTTC. Its translation is CSARDLRGPPGAHYF.